The T cell receptor (beta chain) described here comes from a study of response to subunit inactivated influenza vaccine. The sample holds many counts of this clonotype. Its target is not known. TCRdb reprocessed the RT-PCR reads with MiXCR, giving one entry per CDR3 protein. The data show under 800,000 distinct CDR3 sequences, with 11% to 15% seen just once and 5.5% to 8% held by the top ten. V dropped 1 base and J dropped 7 bases, with 14 bases sitting between them. The CDR3 covers 15 residues. Study-level points and caveats: Seasonal influenza vaccination, on each occasion, was suggested by the authors to recruit few new T cells.

The J gene is TRBJ1-5, the V gene TRBV12-3 or TRBV12-4, with TRBD1 as a possible D gene (6 bases). This TCR was sampled from a man aged 50 to 59 who received an inactivated influenza vaccine. This specimen was PBMCs from blood, taken approximately 15 days before vaccination. CDR3 sequence: CASSLEGGAMQPQHF. The CDR3 bases are TGTGCCAGCAGTTTAGAGGGGGGGGCAATGCAGCCCCAGCATTTT.